This T cell receptor beta chain is drawn from a study of blood T cell repertoires in COVID-19. In the study overall: Material from acute and convalescent COVID-19 was sourced from the United States, Italy and Spain. PBMCs, B-cell-depleted T cells, or T cells were the source of the cDNA or gDNA that made up the material.

As processed by the authors: Reference gene primers were amplified, and this amplification served to estimate nucleated cell counts. Method: immunoSEQ multiplex PCR; TCRdb's copy keeps in-frame clones and lacks some. V and J calls and clone size are those listed in that table; D and trimming were worked out from the DNA. The data hold some 41,000 clones, with 75% to 90% observed a single time. Germline trimming cut 4 bases from V and 4 bases from J; bases unmatched to any gene: 9. The CDR3 covers 16 residues. CDR1 is MDHEN and CDR2 is SYDVKM in the germline V gene. The rearrangement uses TRBV28 and TRBJ2-3; 9 bases are shared with TRBD2. The sequencing sample was made of peripheral blood. The TCR originated in a woman of 80 years or more with active COVID-19. This CDR3 reads CASSSIRGGAADTQYF. CDR3 coding DNA: TGTGCCAGCAGTTCCATTCGCGGGGGGGCGGCAGATACGCAGTATTTT.